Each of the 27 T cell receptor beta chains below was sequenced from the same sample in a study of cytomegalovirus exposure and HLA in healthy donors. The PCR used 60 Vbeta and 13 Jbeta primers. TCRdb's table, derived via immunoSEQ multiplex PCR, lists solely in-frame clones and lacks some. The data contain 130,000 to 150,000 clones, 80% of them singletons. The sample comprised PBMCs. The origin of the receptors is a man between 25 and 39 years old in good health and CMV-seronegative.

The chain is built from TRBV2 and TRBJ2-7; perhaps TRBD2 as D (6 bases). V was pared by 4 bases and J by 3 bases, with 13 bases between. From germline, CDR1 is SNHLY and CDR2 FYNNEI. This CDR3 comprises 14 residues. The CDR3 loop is CASSGVAGFYEQYF. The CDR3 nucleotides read TGTGCCAGCAGTGGGGTGGCGGGGTTCTACGAGCAGTACTTC.

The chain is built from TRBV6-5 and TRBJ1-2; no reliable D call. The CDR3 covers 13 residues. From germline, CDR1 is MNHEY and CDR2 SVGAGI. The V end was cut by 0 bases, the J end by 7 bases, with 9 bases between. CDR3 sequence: CASSYSNWSGYTF. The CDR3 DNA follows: TGTGCCAGCAGTTACTCAAATTGGAGTGGCTACACCTTC.

Here the CDR3 reads CASRTAMNTEAFF. As DNA, the CDR3 is TGTGCCAGCAGAACAGCCATGAACACTGAAGCTTTCTTT. The chain has TRBV7-3 and TRBJ1-1; no firm D call. V was clipped by 6 bases and J by 0 bases, with 8 bases between them. CDR1 and CDR2 from the germline V gene are SGHTA and FQGTGA. This CDR3 has 13 residues.

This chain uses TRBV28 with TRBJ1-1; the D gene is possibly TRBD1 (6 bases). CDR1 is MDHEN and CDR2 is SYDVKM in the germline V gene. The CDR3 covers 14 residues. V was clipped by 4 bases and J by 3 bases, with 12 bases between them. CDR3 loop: CASSWQTGYTEAFF. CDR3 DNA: TGTGCCAGCAGTTGGCAGACAGGCTACACTGAAGCTTTCTTT.

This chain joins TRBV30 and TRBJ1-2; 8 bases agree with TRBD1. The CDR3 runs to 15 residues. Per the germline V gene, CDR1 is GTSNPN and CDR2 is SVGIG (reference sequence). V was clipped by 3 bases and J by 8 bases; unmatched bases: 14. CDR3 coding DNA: TGTGCCTGGAGGGGGGTGGCAGGGGGCGCAAACGGCTACACCTTC. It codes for CAWRGVAGGANGYTF.

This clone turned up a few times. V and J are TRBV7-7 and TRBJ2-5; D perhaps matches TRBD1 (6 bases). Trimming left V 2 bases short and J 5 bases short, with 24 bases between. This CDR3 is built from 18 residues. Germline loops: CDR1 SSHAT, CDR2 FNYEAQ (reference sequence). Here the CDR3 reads CASSLRLAGVGAGETQYF. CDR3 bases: TGTGCCAGCAGCTTACGGCTCGCAGGGGTTGGGGCAGGGGAGACCCAGTACTTC.

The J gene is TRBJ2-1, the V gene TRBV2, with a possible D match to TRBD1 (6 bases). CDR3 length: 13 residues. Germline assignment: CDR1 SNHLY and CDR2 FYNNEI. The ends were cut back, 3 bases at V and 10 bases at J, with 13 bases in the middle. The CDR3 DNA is TGTGCCAGCAGTGAGGTCCAGGGGATCGAGCAGTTCTTC. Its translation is CASSEVQGIEQFF.

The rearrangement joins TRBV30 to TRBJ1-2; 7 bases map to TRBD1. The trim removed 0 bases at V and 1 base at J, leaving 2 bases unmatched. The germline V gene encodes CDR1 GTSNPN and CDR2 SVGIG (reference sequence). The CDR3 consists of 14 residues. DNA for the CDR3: TGTGCCTGGAGTGTCGGGACAGTTAACTATGGCTACACCTTC. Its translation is CAWSVGTVNYGYTF.

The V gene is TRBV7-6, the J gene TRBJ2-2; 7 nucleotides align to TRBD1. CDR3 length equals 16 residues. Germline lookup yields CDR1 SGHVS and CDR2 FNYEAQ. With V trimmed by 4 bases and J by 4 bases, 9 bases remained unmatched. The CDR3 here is CASSYTGEGFTGELFF. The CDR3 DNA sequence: TGTGCCAGCAGCTATACAGGGGAAGGGTTCACCGGGGAGCTGTTTTTT.

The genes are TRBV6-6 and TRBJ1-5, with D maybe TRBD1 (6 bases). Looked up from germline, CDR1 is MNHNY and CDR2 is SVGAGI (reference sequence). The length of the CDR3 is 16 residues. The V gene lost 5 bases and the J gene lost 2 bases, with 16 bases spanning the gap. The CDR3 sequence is CASSPAGVVGNQPQHF. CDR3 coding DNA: TGTGCCAGCAGTCCCGCAGGGGTGGTTGGCAATCAGCCCCAGCATTTT.

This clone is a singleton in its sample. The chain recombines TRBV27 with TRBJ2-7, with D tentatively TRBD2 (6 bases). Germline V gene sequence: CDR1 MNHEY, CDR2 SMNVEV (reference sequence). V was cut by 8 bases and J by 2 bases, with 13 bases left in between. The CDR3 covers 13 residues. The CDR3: CASGSSGAYEQYF. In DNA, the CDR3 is TGTGCCAGCGGGAGTAGCGGAGCCTACGAGCAGTACTTC.

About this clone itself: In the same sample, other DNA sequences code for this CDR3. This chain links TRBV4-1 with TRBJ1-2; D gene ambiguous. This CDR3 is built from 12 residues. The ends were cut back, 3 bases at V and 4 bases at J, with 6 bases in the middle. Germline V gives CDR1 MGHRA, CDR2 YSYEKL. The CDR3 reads CASSQGAYGYTF. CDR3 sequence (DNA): TGCGCCAGCAGCCAGGGCGCCTATGGCTACACCTTC.

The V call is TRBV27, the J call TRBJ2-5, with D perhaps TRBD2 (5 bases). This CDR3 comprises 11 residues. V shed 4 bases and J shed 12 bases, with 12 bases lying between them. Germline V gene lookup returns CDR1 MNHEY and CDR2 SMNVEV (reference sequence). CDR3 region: CASSSGYLEYF. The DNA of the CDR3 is TGTGCCAGCAGTTCGGGGTACCTTGAGTACTTC.

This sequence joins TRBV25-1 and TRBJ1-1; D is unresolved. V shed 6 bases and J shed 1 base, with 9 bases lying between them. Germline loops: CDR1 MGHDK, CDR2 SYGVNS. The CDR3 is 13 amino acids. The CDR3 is CASRTGGNTEAFF. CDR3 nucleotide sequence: TGTGCCAGCAGAACGGGTGGGAACACTGAAGCTTTCTTT.

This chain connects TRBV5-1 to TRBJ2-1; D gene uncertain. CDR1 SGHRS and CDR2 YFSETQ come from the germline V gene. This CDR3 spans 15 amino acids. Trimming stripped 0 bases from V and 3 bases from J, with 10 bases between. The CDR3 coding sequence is TGCGCCAGCAGCTTGGTGGCCTCCTTCTACAATGAGCAGTTCTTC. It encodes CASSLVASFYNEQFF.

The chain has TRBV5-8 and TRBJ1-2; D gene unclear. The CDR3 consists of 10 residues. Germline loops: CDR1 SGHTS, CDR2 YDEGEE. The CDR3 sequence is CVGGKIGYTF. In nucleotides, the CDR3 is TGTGTGGGAGGGAAGATTGGCTACACCTTC. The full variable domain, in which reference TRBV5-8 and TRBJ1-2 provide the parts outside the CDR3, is EAGVTQSPTHLIKTRGQQATLRCSPISGHTSVYWYQQALGLGLQFLLWYDEGEERNRGNFPPRFSGRQFPNYSSELNVNALELEDSALYLCVGGKIGYTFGSGTRLTVV.

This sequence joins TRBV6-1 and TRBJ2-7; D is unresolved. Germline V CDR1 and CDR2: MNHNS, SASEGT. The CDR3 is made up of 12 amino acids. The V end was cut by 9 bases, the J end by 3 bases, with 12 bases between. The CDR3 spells CASRVANYEQYF. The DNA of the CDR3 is TGTGCCAGTCGGGTGGCAAACTACGAGCAGTACTTC.

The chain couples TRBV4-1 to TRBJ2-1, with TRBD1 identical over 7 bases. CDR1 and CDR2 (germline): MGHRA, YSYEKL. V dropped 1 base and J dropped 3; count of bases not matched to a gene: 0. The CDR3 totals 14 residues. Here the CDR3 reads CASSQGTGYNEQFF. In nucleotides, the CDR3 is TGCGCCAGCAGCCAAGGGACAGGCTACAATGAGCAGTTCTTC.

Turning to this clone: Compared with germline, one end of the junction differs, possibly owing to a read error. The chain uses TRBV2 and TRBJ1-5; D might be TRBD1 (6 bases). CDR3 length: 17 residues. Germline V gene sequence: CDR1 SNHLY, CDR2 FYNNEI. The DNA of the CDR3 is TGTGCCAGCACCGATGACCGTAGGAATAGGGGGAATCAGCCCCAGAATTTT. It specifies CASTDDRRNRGNQPQNF. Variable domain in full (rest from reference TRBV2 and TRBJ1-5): EPEVTQTPSHQVTQMGQEVILRCVPISNHLYFYWYRQILGQKVEFLVSFYNNEISEKSEIFDDQFSVERPDGSNFTLKIRSTKLEDSAMYFCASTDDRRNRGNQPQNFGDGTRLSIL.

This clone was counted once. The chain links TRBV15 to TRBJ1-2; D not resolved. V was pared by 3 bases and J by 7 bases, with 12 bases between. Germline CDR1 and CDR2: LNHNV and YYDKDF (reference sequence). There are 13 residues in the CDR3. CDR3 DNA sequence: TGTGCCACCAGCAGCCGCACCGGGAGTGGCTACACCTTC. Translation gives CATSSRTGSGYTF.

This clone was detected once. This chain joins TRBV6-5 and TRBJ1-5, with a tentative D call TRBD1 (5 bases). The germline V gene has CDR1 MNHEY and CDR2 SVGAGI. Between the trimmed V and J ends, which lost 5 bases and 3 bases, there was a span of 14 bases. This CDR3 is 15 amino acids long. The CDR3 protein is CASSQGRWDNQPQHF. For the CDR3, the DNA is TGTGCCAGCAGTCAGGGCAGATGGGACAATCAGCCCCAGCATTTT.

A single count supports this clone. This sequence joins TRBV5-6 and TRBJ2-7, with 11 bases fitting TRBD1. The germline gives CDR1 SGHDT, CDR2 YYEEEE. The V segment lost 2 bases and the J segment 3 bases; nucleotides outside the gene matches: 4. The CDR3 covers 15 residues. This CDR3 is CASSLWTGGRYEQYF. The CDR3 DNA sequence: TGTGCCAGCAGCTTATGGACAGGGGGCCGCTACGAGCAGTACTTC.

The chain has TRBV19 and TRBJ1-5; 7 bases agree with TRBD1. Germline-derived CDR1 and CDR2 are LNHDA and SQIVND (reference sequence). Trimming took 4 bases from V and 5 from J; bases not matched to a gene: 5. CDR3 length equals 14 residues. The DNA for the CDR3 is TGTGCCAGTAGTAGTAGACAGGGAGATCAGCCCCAGCATTTT. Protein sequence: CASSSRQGDQPQHF.

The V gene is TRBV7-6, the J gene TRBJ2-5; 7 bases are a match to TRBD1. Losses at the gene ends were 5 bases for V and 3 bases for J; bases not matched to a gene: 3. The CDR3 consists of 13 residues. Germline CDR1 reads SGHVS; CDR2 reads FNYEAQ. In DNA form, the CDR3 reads TGTGCCAGCAGCCCGGGACAGAAAGAGACCCAGTACTTC. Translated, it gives CASSPGQKETQYF.

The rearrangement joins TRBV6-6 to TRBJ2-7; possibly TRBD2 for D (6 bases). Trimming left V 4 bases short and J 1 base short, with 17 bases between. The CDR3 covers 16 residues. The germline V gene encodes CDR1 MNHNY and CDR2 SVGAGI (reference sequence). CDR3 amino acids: CASSLHGTAGSYEQYF. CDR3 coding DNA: TGTGCCAGCAGTTTACACGGGACTGCCGGATCCTACGAGCAGTACTTC.

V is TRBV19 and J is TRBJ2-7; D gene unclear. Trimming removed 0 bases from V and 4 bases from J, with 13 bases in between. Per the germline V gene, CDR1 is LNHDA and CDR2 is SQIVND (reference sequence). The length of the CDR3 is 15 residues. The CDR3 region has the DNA TGTGCCAGTAGTATAGAACCCGGAGCGTGGTACGAGCAGTACTTC. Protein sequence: CASSIEPGAWYEQYF.

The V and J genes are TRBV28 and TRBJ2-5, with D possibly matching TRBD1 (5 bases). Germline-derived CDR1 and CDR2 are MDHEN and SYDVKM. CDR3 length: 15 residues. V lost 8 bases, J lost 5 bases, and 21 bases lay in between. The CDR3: CASGPVLVKGETQYF. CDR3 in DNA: TGTGCCAGCGGTCCCGTCCTCGTTAAGGGGGAGACCCAGTACTTC. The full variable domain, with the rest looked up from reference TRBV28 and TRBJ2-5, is DVKVTQSSRYLVKRTGEKVFLECVQDMDHENMFWYRQDPGLGLRLIYFSYDVKMKEKGDIPEGYSVSREKKERFSLILESASTNQTSMYLCASGPVLVKGETQYFGPGTRLLVL.